Below, 8 T cell receptor beta chains from the same sample are listed, as sequenced in a study of blood T cell repertoires in COVID-19. TCRdb's copy holds only in-frame clones and misses some; the assay was immunoSEQ multiplex PCR. Among roughly 230,000 clones listed, around 83% were seen once. Sequenced sample: peripheral blood. These receptors all come from a woman between 50 and 59 years old with acute or convalescent COVID-19.

This chain's CDR3 is CAISEYSGSSYNEQFF. DNA of the CDR3: TGTGCCATCAGTGAATATAGCGGGAGCTCCTACAATGAGCAGTTCTTC. The chain carries TRBV10-3 and TRBJ2-1; 9 bases are shared with TRBD2. V shed 3 bases, J shed 0 bases, and the junction held 3 bases outside the gene matches. Germline V gene sequence: CDR1 ENHRY, CDR2 SYGVKD. The CDR3 length is 16 residues.

V is TRBV2 and J is TRBJ2-7; TRBD2 matches at 10 bases. V lost 7 bases and J lost 4; bases outside the gene matches: 10. Per germline, CDR1 SNHLY and CDR2 FYNNEI. The CDR3 has 15 residues. The CDR3 sequence is CASMKEASGSYEQYF. The CDR3, as DNA: TGTGCCAGCATGAAAGAGGCTAGCGGGAGTTACGAGCAGTACTTC.

Of note for this clone: An end of the junction differs from the germline gene, which may be a read error. Distinct nucleotide sequences in the sample also encode this CDR3. The chain links TRBV15 to TRBJ1-1; TRBD1 is a possible D gene (5 bases). This CDR3 is built from 13 residues. The germline gives CDR1 LNHNV, CDR2 YYDKDF (reference sequence). DNA for the CDR3: TGTGCCACCAGCAGAGCAGGGTTCACTGAAGCCTTCTTT. Translating gives CATSRAGFTEAFF.

V usage is TRBV3-1 (or the pseudogene TRBV3-2) and J usage is TRBJ2-6; 9 bases line up with TRBD1. The ends lost 4 bases at V and 2 bases at J; junction bases unmatched: 0. Germline loops: CDR1 LGHDT, CDR2 YNNKEL (reference sequence). This CDR3 has 15 amino acids. CDR3 in DNA: TGTGCCAGCAGCCGGACAGGGGCTGGGGCCAACGTCCTGACTTTC. Translated: CASSRTGAGANVLTF.

V and J are TRBV28 and TRBJ1-2, with 8 bases lining up with TRBD1. In germline, CDR1 is MDHEN, CDR2 SYDVKM. J lost 8 bases, V lost 5 bases, and 13 bases had no gene match. The CDR3 contains 15 residues. CDR3 amino acids: CASSPGTGRGEGYTF. The CDR3 nucleotides read TGTGCCAGCAGTCCGGGGACAGGCCGGGGGGAGGGCTACACCTTC.

Only one count was recorded for this clone. The chain couples TRBV4-1 to TRBJ2-3, with TRBD2 identical over 13 bases. The V and J ends lost 3 bases and 1 base, in that order; junction bases with no gene match: 4. Germline assignment: CDR1 MGHRA and CDR2 YSYEKL. The CDR3 consists of 17 residues. CDR3 bases: TGCGCCAGCAGCCATGACGGGACTAGCGGGGGCACAGATACGCAGTATTTT. Protein product: CASSHDGTSGGTDTQYF.

The V call is TRBV7-7, the J call TRBJ1-5, with TRBD1 identical over 8 bases. The CDR3 is 15 residues long. Per germline, CDR1 SSHAT and CDR2 FNYEAQ (reference sequence). J gave up 6 bases and V 5 bases, and 9 bases lay outside the gene matches. CDR3 protein: CASSPGQGLSQPQHF. CDR3 bases: TGTGCCAGCAGCCCCGGACAGGGCTTGAGTCAGCCCCAGCATTTT.

The rearrangement uses TRBV29-1 and TRBJ1-1; D remains ambiguous. The length of the CDR3 is 11 residues. The V end lost 3 bases, the J end lost 4 bases, and 6 bases lay between the germline ends. From germline, CDR1 is SQVTM and CDR2 ANQGSEA. The CDR3 region is CSVDRGTEAFF. The CDR3 nucleotides are TGCAGCGTTGACCGGGGCACTGAAGCTTTCTTT. The whole variable domain, remainder taken from reference TRBV29-1 and TRBJ1-1, is SAVISQKPSRDICQRGTSLTIQCQVDSQVTMMFWYRQQPGQSLTLIATANQGSEATYESGFVIDKFPISRPNLTFSTLTVSNMSPEDSSIYLCSVDRGTEAFFGQGTRLTVV.